These 5 T cell receptor beta chains were all obtained from the same sample, sequenced in a study of neoadjuvant nivolumab and ipilimumab in lung cancer. Sequencing was performed with immunoSEQ multiplex PCR; in TCRdb, only in-frame clones are kept and a portion is missing. The data contain 45,000 to 55,000 clones, approximately 90% of them singletons. Sequenced material: blood, taken before neoadjuvant nivolumab, alone or with ipilimumab. The receptors originated from an adult with non-small cell lung cancer. Some clones in this sample may be carry-over from other donors' samples.

This chain links TRBV6-6 with TRBJ2-7; TRBD2 is a possible D gene (5 bases). V lost 8 bases to trimming and J lost 2 bases, with 7 bases between them. Germline V gene lookup returns CDR1 MNHNY and CDR2 SVGAGI (reference sequence). The CDR3 sequence is 11 residues long. CDR3 amino acids: CASEGAYEQYF. The DNA for the CDR3 is TGTGCCAGCGAGGGTGCCTACGAGCAGTACTTC.

The chain joins TRBV11-2 to TRBJ2-7; TRBD2 agrees at 7 bases. With V trimmed by 5 bases and J by 1 base, 8 bases remained unmatched. The CDR3 has 15 residues. Germline V gives CDR1 SGHAT, CDR2 FQNNGV. In nucleotides, the CDR3 is TGTGCCAGCAGCCCCGTCGCGGGAGCGTCCTACGAGCAGTACTTC. It codes for CASSPVAGASYEQYF.

The V and J genes are TRBV5-8 and TRBJ1-4, with TRBD1 as a possible D gene (6 bases). Germline V gene sequence: CDR1 SGHTS, CDR2 YDEGEE. The V and J ends lost 9 bases and 0 bases respectively, with 15 bases between them. This CDR3 contains 15 residues. The CDR3 region has the DNA TGTGCCACCCCCGGGACATTCGCAACTAATGAAAAACTGTTTTTT. The encoded protein is CATPGTFATNEKLFF.

The rearrangement links TRBV4-1 to TRBJ1-2; a weak D match, TRBD1 (6 bases). Germline CDR1 is MGHRA and CDR2 is YSYEKL. This CDR3 is 15 amino acids long. The V and J ends lost 2 bases and 2 bases respectively, with 12 bases between them. CDR3 sequence (DNA): TGCGCCAGCAGCCAACCCGGGACATCGAACTATGGCTACACCTTC. This codes for CASSQPGTSNYGYTF.

J is TRBJ1-1 and V is TRBV12-5; no clear D. The CDR3 is 9 residues long. Germline V gene data show CDR1 as LGHNT and CDR2 as FRNRAP. The ends were cut back, 6 bases at V and 10 bases at J, with 6 bases in the middle. CDR3 residues: CASGVGAFF. The DNA for the CDR3 is TGTGCTAGTGGGGTAGGAGCTTTCTTT.